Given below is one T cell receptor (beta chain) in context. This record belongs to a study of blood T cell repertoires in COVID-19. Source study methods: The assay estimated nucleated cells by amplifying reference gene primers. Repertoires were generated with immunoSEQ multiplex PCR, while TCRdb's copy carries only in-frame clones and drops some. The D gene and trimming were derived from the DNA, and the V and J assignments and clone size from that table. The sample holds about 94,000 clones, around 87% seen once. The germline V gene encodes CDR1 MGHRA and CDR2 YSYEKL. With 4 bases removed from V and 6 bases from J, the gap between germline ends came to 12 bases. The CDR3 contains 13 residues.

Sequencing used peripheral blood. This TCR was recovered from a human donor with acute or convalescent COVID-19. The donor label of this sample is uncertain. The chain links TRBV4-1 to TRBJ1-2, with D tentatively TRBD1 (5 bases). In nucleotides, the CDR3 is TGCGCCAGCAGCCCCGGCCAGGGCGATGGCTACACCTTC. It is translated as CASSPGQGDGYTF.